What follows is one TCR beta chain and its context. No antigen is known for it. These data belong to a study of cytomegalovirus exposure and HLA in healthy donors. Study-level results: Per a prior analysis, the majority of TCR beta V segments were productive roughly 90% or roughly 30% of the time. Specificity of three CMV-associated chains for CMV antigens was verified in vitro. Across donors, presence/absence analyses took sequencing depth to be roughly uniform.

Trimming took 0 bases from V and 6 from J, leaving 17 bases between them. In germline, CDR1 is LGHNA, CDR2 YNFKEQ. The CDR3 spans 16 residues. The primer mix had 60 Vbeta and 13 Jbeta primers. Only in-frame clones appear in the TCRdb table, and some are missing; sequencing was by immunoSEQ multiplex PCR. The sample includes roughly 80,000 clones. Sequenced sample: PBMCs. The gene calls are TRBV4-2 and TRBJ1-2; no clear D gene. This sequence was found in a girl under 18 in good health and CMV-seropositive. CDR3: CASSQDMLGSTDGYTF. In nucleotides, the CDR3 is TGTGCCAGCAGCCAAGATATGCTTGGGAGTACGGATGGCTACACCTTC.